The 29 T cell receptor beta chains below were found in one sample sequenced in a study of a mutant IDH1 vaccine in newly diagnosed glioma. The method was immunoSEQ multiplex PCR; TCRdb's version includes in-frame clones alone and lacks a portion of them. The repertoire has around 70,000 clones, about 88% of them found once; the top ten carry 1.5% to 2.5%. Time point defined: week 35, safety follow-up. Mutant IDH1 20-mer peptide, at 300 ug, made up each vaccine dose, with topical imiquimod. These receptors are not linked to any known antigen. This specimen consisted of PBMCs, obtained from a glioma patient whose treatment included an IDH1 peptide vaccine. Source of these receptors: a man aged 25-40 years with glioma.

V gene TRBV7-9 combines with J gene TRBJ2-3; D call uncertain. The germline V and J ends were trimmed by 1 base and 4 bases, with 6 bases remaining between them. The CDR3 runs 13 residues. CDR1 is SEHNR and CDR2 is FQNEAQ in the germline V gene (reference sequence). As DNA, the CDR3 is TGTGCCAGCAGCTTAGGGGCCCCAGATACGCAGTATTTT. It specifies CASSLGAPDTQYF.

The chain links TRBV5-1 to TRBJ2-7; no clear D gene. Germline V gene data show CDR1 as SGHRS and CDR2 as YFSETQ. V gave up 1 base and J gave up 3 bases, with 11 bases separating them. CDR3 length: 14 residues. The DNA of the CDR3 is TGCGCCAGCAGCTTGCGAGGCCAGAGCTACGAGCAGTACTTC. Encoded protein: CASSLRGQSYEQYF.

The chain links TRBV28 to TRBJ1-2; 8 bases line up with TRBD1. CDR1 is MDHEN and CDR2 is SYDVKM in the germline V gene. V lost 9 bases, J lost 2 bases, and 2 bases stayed unmatched. The CDR3 loop spans 12 amino acids. The CDR3 loop reads CARWDRNYGYTF. The CDR3 DNA reads as TGTGCCAGATGGGACAGGAACTATGGCTACACCTTC.

This clone appeared once. The rearrangement links TRBV15 to TRBJ2-3; D uncertain. This CDR3 spans 14 amino acids. Germline loops: CDR1 LNHNV, CDR2 YYDKDF (reference sequence). Trimming took 0 bases from V and 6 from J, leaving 10 bases between them. The CDR3 coding sequence is TGTGCCACCAGCAGAGATAGGTCTGTCGATACGCAGTATTTT. The encoded protein is CATSRDRSVDTQYF.

The chain employs TRBV21-1 and TRBJ1-6; the table assigns TRBD1, which was not confirmed against the DNA. TRBV21-1 is assigned pseudogene status. The CDR3 is 14 residues long. The CDR3 nucleotides read TGTGCCAGCAGCAAAGTTAACAGGGATTCACCCCTCCACTTT. Translation gives CASSKVNRDSPLHF.

V usage is TRBV18 and J usage is TRBJ1-5; D gene ambiguous. This CDR3 contains 13 residues. V lost 6 bases and J lost 2, with 8 bases in between. The V gene's germline CDR1 is KGHSH and CDR2 LQKENI. CDR3 loop: CASSQDRNQPQHF. The CDR3 nucleotides are TGTGCCAGCTCTCAGGATCGCAATCAGCCCCAGCATTTT.

This chain joins TRBV4-1 and TRBJ2-1, with D maybe TRBD2 (7 bases). There are 17 residues in the CDR3. Per the germline V gene, CDR1 is MGHRA and CDR2 is YSYEKL. The germline V and J ends were trimmed by 4 bases and 0 bases, with 16 bases remaining between them. CDR3 in amino acids: CASSPSGGGSSYNEQFF. CDR3 coding DNA: TGCGCCAGCAGCCCATCGGGGGGCGGTAGCTCCTACAATGAGCAGTTCTTC.

This chain joins TRBV28 and TRBJ1-1, with D uncertain. This CDR3 is 14 amino acids long. Deletions cut 8 bases from V and 3 bases from J, with 16 bases between. From germline, CDR1 is MDHEN and CDR2 SYDVKM. The CDR3 loop is CASSWARRYTEAFF. The CDR3, as DNA: TGTGCCAGCTCCTGGGCCAGGCGATACACTGAAGCTTTCTTT. The full variable domain, in which reference TRBV28 and TRBJ1-1 provide the parts outside the CDR3, is DVKVTQSSRYLVKRTGEKVFLECVQDMDHENMFWYRQDPGLGLRLIYFSYDVKMKEKGDIPEGYSVSREKKERFSLILESASTNQTSMYLCASSWARRYTEAFFGQGTRLTVV.

The chain carries TRBV28 and TRBJ1-6; D is ambiguous. V was trimmed by 3 bases and J by 5 bases, leaving 17 bases between them. CDR3 size: 17 residues. Germline V lookup: CDR1 MDHEN, CDR2 SYDVKM. The CDR3 protein is CASSFIFWTDNNSPLHF. The CDR3 DNA reads as TGTGCCAGCAGTTTTATTTTTTGGACGGATAATAATTCACCCCTCCACTTT.

This clone was counted only a few times. The V call is TRBV27, the J call TRBJ1-1; 10 bases align to TRBD1. CDR1 and CDR2 (germline): MNHEY, SMNVEV (reference sequence). V gave up 4 bases and J gave up 4 bases; unmatched junction bases: 15. The CDR3 loop spans 18 amino acids. The CDR3 spells CASSSIPRWGQGPTEAFF. CDR3 nucleotide sequence: TGTGCCAGCAGTTCGATCCCCCGTTGGGGACAGGGGCCCACTGAAGCTTTCTTT.

The J gene is TRBJ1-6, the V gene TRBV28, with a weak D call TRBD1 (6 bases). V was clipped by 6 bases and J by 3 bases, with 15 bases between them. In germline, CDR1 is MDHEN, CDR2 SYDVKM. CDR3 length equals 16 residues. The DNA of the CDR3 is TGTGCCAGCAGCTTTAACAGGGCCTTCTATAATTCACCCCTCCACTTT. This translates into CASSFNRAFYNSPLHF. The variable domain in full, completed from reference TRBV28 and TRBJ1-6, reads DVKVTQSSRYLVKRTGEKVFLECVQDMDHENMFWYRQDPGLGLRLIYFSYDVKMKEKGDIPEGYSVSREKKERFSLILESASTNQTSMYLCASSFNRAFYNSPLHFGNGTRLTVT.

V gene TRBV2 combines with J gene TRBJ1-1; 8 bases align to TRBD1. Germline V gene data show CDR1 as SNHLY and CDR2 as FYNNEI. CDR3 size: 14 residues. The V segment lost 6 bases and the J segment 1 base; nucleotides outside the gene matches: 4. The CDR3 nucleotides read TGTGCCAGCAGAGGTGGACAGGGGAACACTGAAGCTTTCTTT. Translation: CASRGGQGNTEAFF.

The chain has TRBV7-9 and TRBJ1-2, with 9 bases identical to TRBD1. The germline gives CDR1 SEHNR, CDR2 FQNEAQ (reference sequence). V shed 2 bases and J 1 base; nucleotides not matched to a gene: 5. This CDR3 comprises 16 residues. The CDR3 is CASSLKWDRDNYGYTF. As DNA, the CDR3 is TGTGCCAGCAGCTTAAAATGGGACAGGGATAACTATGGCTACACCTTC.

The chain combines TRBV18 with TRBJ2-5, with D hard to call. Matching the DNA end better, TRBJ2-7 makes the J call doubtful. The CDR3 runs to 12 residues. Germline V lookup: CDR1 KGHSH, CDR2 LQKENI. The CDR3 loop reads CASTARIYEQYF. CDR3 nucleotide sequence: TGTGCCAGCACCGCAAGGATTTACGAGCAGTACTTC.

This chain links TRBV5-6 with TRBJ2-1, with D possibly being TRBD2 (5 bases). V was clipped by 4 bases and J by 7 bases, with 18 bases between them. The germline V gene has CDR1 SGHDT and CDR2 YYEEEE. This CDR3 contains 15 residues. In nucleotides, the CDR3 is TGTGCCAGCAGCCTGGGGAGTTCCGTTTATAATGAGCAGTTCTTC. Protein sequence: CASSLGSSVYNEQFF.

V gene TRBV29-1 combines with J gene TRBJ1-2, with D unresolved. Trimming stripped 1 base from V and 4 bases from J, with 16 bases between. The CDR3 spans 15 residues. Germline V gives CDR1 SQVTM, CDR2 ANQGSEA. The CDR3 sequence: CSVEGGSGSTYGYTF. The CDR3 nucleotides read TGCAGCGTTGAAGGAGGGTCCGGATCAACCTATGGCTACACCTTC. Looking up the rest from reference TRBV29-1 and TRBJ1-2 gives the full variable domain: SAVISQKPSRDICQRGTSLTIQCQVDSQVTMMFWYRQQPGQSLTLIATANQGSEATYESGFVIDKFPISRPNLTFSTLTVSNMSPEDSSIYLCSVEGGSGSTYGYTFGSGTRLTVV.

The chain combines TRBV21-1 with TRBJ1-3. TRBV21-1 has pseudogene status. This CDR3 spans 17 amino acids. This CDR3 reads CASSKVGDPRIWNTIYF. The CDR3 DNA is TGTGCCAGCAGCAAAGTTGGGGATCCCCGGATTTGGAACACCATATATTTT.

The chain carries TRBV30 and TRBJ2-3; 7 bases are a match to TRBD2. The CDR3 loop spans 16 amino acids. V lost 4 bases, J lost 0 bases, and 10 bases stayed unmatched. Germline lookup yields CDR1 GTSNPN and CDR2 SVGIG (reference sequence). The CDR3 nucleotides read TGTGCCTGGAAACGTGGCGGGGGTGCTAGCACAGATACGCAGTATTTT. It is translated as CAWKRGGGASTDTQYF. Together with reference TRBV30 and TRBJ2-3, the CDR3 gives the full variable domain: SQTIHQWPATLVQPVGSPLSLECTVEGTSNPNLYWYRQAAGRGLQLLFYSVGIGQISSEVPQNLSASRPQDRQFILSSKKLLLSDSGFYLCAWKRGGGASTDTQYFGPGTRLTVL.

The chain recombines TRBV6-1 with TRBJ2-7; D is perhaps TRBD1 (6 bases). The CDR3 runs 15 residues. Germline-derived CDR1 and CDR2 are MNHNS and SASEGT. With 9 bases removed from V and 2 bases from J, the gap between germline ends came to 20 bases. The CDR3 spells CASRQIQGRTYEQYF. The CDR3 DNA reads TGTGCCAGTAGACAGATACAGGGTCGGACCTACGAGCAGTACTTC.

This sequence joins TRBV19 and TRBJ2-3, with D possibly matching TRBD1 (5 bases). CDR3 size: 16 residues. The germline gives CDR1 LNHDA, CDR2 SQIVND (reference sequence). V was cut by 1 base and J by 1 base, with 12 bases left in between. The DNA of the CDR3 is TGTGCCAGTAGTATAGGACTGCAGGGTGGCACAGATACGCAGTATTTT. This translates into CASSIGLQGGTDTQYF.

This sequence joins TRBV30 and TRBJ2-3; unclear D gene. The CDR3 runs 13 residues. Between the trimmed V and J ends, which lost 0 bases and 5 bases, there was a span of 9 bases. Germline V gene lookup returns CDR1 GTSNPN and CDR2 SVGIG (reference sequence). CDR3 amino acids: CAWSVLLRDTQYF. Here the CDR3 DNA reads TGTGCCTGGAGTGTACTATTAAGAGATACGCAGTATTTT. Complete variable domain (other parts from reference TRBV30 and TRBJ2-3): SQTIHQWPATLVQPVGSPLSLECTVEGTSNPNLYWYRQAAGRGLQLLFYSVGIGQISSEVPQNLSASRPQDRQFILSSKKLLLSDSGFYLCAWSVLLRDTQYFGPGTRLTVL.

This chain connects TRBV27 to TRBJ1-2; TRBD1 aligns across 8 bases. Germline V gives CDR1 MNHEY, CDR2 SMNVEV (reference sequence). The CDR3 runs to 14 residues. J lost 8 bases, V lost 8 bases, and 13 bases had no gene match. CDR3 protein: CASSQLDRAGGYTF. CDR3 DNA: TGTGCCAGCTCCCAATTGGACAGGGCGGGAGGCTACACCTTC.

The chain links TRBV6-1 to TRBJ1-1; TRBD1 might be the D (5 bases). The CDR3 sequence is 13 residues long. Deletions cut 8 bases from V and 5 bases from J, with 15 bases between. Germline CDR1 reads MNHNS; CDR2 reads SASEGT. This CDR3 reads CASDSFRGTEAFF. Here the CDR3 DNA reads TGTGCCAGCGACAGTTTTCGTGGGACTGAAGCTTTCTTT.

This chain joins TRBV9 and TRBJ1-1; 10 bases line up with TRBD1. Germline V gene lookup returns CDR1 SGDLS and CDR2 YYNGEE. V lost 4 bases, J lost 4 bases, and 7 bases stayed unmatched. This CDR3 comprises 15 residues. In DNA, the CDR3 is TGTGCCAGCAGCCCTTGGACAGGGGGGAGCACTGAAGCTTTCTTT. It specifies CASSPWTGGSTEAFF.

This chain connects TRBV4-2 to TRBJ1-4; tentative D call: TRBD1 (5 bases). The CDR3 has 15 amino acids. Germline V gene data show CDR1 as LGHNA and CDR2 as YNFKEQ. V dropped 3 bases and J dropped 8 bases, with 16 bases sitting between them. CDR3 nucleotide sequence: TGTGCCAGCAGCCATCCCCAAGGGGAAAGCGAAAAACTGTTTTTT. Amino acids: CASSHPQGESEKLFF.

The chain joins TRBV23-1 to TRBJ1-6; the D is unclear. TRBV23-1 is known as an ORF, though its function is uncertain. Between the trimmed V and J ends, which lost 4 bases and 7 bases, there was a span of 8 bases. The CDR3 runs 13 residues. CDR3 DNA sequence: TGCGCCAGCAGTCGGCAGACAAATTCACCCCTCCACTTT. Its translation is CASSRQTNSPLHF.

This clone was seen more than once but under ten times. This chain links TRBV5-1 with TRBJ1-1; D is unclear. The V gene lost 2 bases and the J gene lost 1 base, with 9 bases spanning the gap. The CDR3 has 14 residues. Germline V gives CDR1 SGHRS, CDR2 YFSETQ. The CDR3 DNA reads TGCGCCAGCAGCTTCAGGAAAGAGAACACTGAAGCTTTCTTT. This sequence encodes CASSFRKENTEAFF.

The chain links TRBV12-5 to TRBJ2-2; D remains ambiguous. The length of the CDR3 is 15 residues. Germline V gives CDR1 LGHNT, CDR2 FRNRAP. Trimming took off 1 base at V and 1 base at J, with 7 bases between the two ends. The CDR3 region is CASGLESGNTGELFF. The CDR3 region has the DNA TGTGCTAGTGGTTTGGAATCAGGGAACACCGGGGAGCTGTTTTTT.

This clone showed up just once. The genes are TRBV6-6 and TRBJ1-1; D is undetermined. From germline, CDR1 is MNHNY and CDR2 SVGAGI (reference sequence). The CDR3 is 11 residues long. Trimming shortened V by 8 bases and J by 1 base, and 5 bases separated the two germline ends. CDR3 coding DNA: TGTGCCAGCGCTCAGAACACTGAAGCTTTCTTT. It is translated as CASAQNTEAFF.